This entry is about one TCR beta chain. Here immunoSEQ multiplex PCR was the method, and the copy in TCRdb shows in-frame clones only, minus some. Found here are tens of thousands of clones, 91% of them singletons; the top ten hold 0.25%. These data are taken from a study of technical replicates of blood from a handful of donors. The V end was cut by 6 bases, the J end by 3 bases, with 13 bases between. This CDR3 has 14 residues. Germline V lookup: CDR1 SGHNT, CDR2 YYREEE (reference sequence). The genes are TRBV5-4 and TRBJ2-1; tentative D call: TRBD2 (6 bases). The sequenced sample consisted of T cells isolated from PBMCs. The clonotype was recovered from a human donor in good health. CDR3 DNA sequence: TGTGCCAGCACCTTCAACGGGGGCTACAATGAGCAGTTCTTC. Residues: CASTFNGGYNEQFF. Full variable domain (remainder filled in from reference TRBV5-4 and TRBJ2-1): ETGVTQSPTHLIKTRGQQVTLRCSSQSGHNTVSWYQQALGQGPQFIFQYYREEENGRGNFPPRFSGLQFPNYSSELNVNALELDDSALYLCASTFNGGYNEQFFGPGTRLTVL.